This is a list of T cell receptor beta chains from one sample in a study of T cells in tumors after PD-1 blockade. Only in-frame clones appear in the TCRdb table, and some are missing; sequencing was by immunoSEQ multiplex PCR. Among roughly 9,300 clones listed, 50% to 70% were seen once. The sample was tumor tissue, taken after anti-PD-1 treatment. These receptors were taken from a human donor with basal cell carcinoma. Each CDR3 is given with its conserved first and last residue. Some rows mark clone size as missing; the rest say once, few, many or name a class of expanded clone.

v_gene	j_gene	abundance	CDR3aa
TRBV5-5	TRBJ2-1	.	CASSLEGTGILSYNEQFF
TRBV7-9	TRBJ2-7	.	CASSGREDEQYF
TRBV5-5	TRBJ2-7	once	CASSLKGDRPYEQYF
TRBV7-8	TRBJ1-1	few	CASSTSIGNTEAFF
TRBV14	TRBJ2-5	.	CASSLLDRLGVQETQYF
TRBV9	TRBJ2-5	.	CASSVDGGGTQYF
TRBV28	TRBJ1-5	.	CASRLPTGKGLGQPQHF
TRBV4-1	TRBJ2-1	.	CASSQGTSGRAYEQFF
TRBV4-1	TRBJ2-3	.	CASSQDSGGRTDTQYF
TRBV18	TRBJ1-1	.	CASRPGGDTEAFF
TRBV30	TRBJ2-2	large	CAWSRLAHSGELFF
TRBV7-9	TRBJ2-1	large	CASVSLAGLNNEQFF
TRBV18	TRBJ2-3	few	CASSLGTAGTDTQYF
TRBV3-1/TRBV3-2	TRBJ1-2	.	CASSRGRGYTF
TRBV7-3	TRBJ2-3	few	CASSRGVGTDTQYF
TRBV7-9	TRBJ2-3	once	CASSLADSQDTQYF
TRBV9	TRBJ1-1	.	CASSSGQGSEAFF
TRBV7-2	TRBJ2-1	.	CASSRRPAGGEQFF
TRBV18	TRBJ1-1	once	CASSPGTGGDTEAFF
TRBV4-3	TRBJ1-5	medium-sized	CASSQQTGINQPQHF
TRBV28	TRBJ2-5	.	CASSLGSRPETQYF
TRBV19	TRBJ2-4	.	CASSNSGRNPPGAKNIQYF
TRBV6-2/TRBV6-3	TRBJ2-7	once	CASSSRLLAGALEQYF
TRBV14	TRBJ2-7	.	CASSQAREQYF
TRBV6-4	TRBJ2-1	.	CASSYSSRSGRDYNEQFF
TRBV11-2	TRBJ2-7	.	CASSLYRLAGDLSYEQYF
TRBV9	TRBJ2-7	.	CASSVSDQKNWGQYF
TRBV15	TRBJ1-2	few	CATSRGNMAGGKIYTF
TRBV5-1	TRBJ1-2	large	CASSLSGKGGYTF
TRBV7-9	TRBJ2-3	.	CASSSPAGKDTQYF
TRBV28	TRBJ2-7	.	CASSAQAPYEQYF
TRBV19	TRBJ1-5	few	CASNPNQGFGNQPQHF
TRBV6-5	TRBJ1-2	.	CASRTDSYLGGYTF
TRBV6-5	TRBJ2-7	.	CASSSPRPSEGYEQYF
TRBV5-4	TRBJ1-2	.	CASSLDDRPYGYTF
TRBV9	TRBJ1-2	.	CASSVGAGRGGYTF
TRBV4-2	TRBJ2-7	once	CASSQDGGYEQYF
TRBV6-5	TRBJ1-1	.	CASSPGINTEAFF
TRBV2	TRBJ1-1	.	CASTPGRGAEAFF
TRBV7-2	TRBJ2-5	once	CASSLGLAGGETQYF
TRBV5-4	TRBJ2-1	.	CASSLVNNEQFF
TRBV14	TRBJ2-1	.	CASSQVGVGFQQFF
TRBV9	TRBJ2-3	.	CASSVFSGSGRGTDTQYF
TRBV18	TRBJ2-7	.	CASSPGLAGGPGEQYF
TRBV11-3	TRBJ2-2	few	CASSPLRGNTGELFF